This T cell receptor beta chain is from a study of naive and memory T cell subsets. The CDR3 extends over 13 amino acids. Between the trimmed V and J ends, which lost 5 bases and 4 bases, there was a span of 8 bases. Both TRBC1 and TRBC2 were covered by a beta constant-region primer of two equimolar oligonucleotides. Nested alpha and beta constant-region primers with the SP2 primer drove four PCR rounds on ligated cDNA. TCRdb re-called the UMI-ligation and nested PCR reads with MiXCR, one entry per CDR3 protein. The table lists about 99,000 distinct CDR3 sequences, about 14% of them singletons, with 2.5% to 3.5% in the top ten. Four subsets defined by CD45RA and CD27 were sorted after CD3, CD4, CD8 and live/dead staining. General study points: Possibly reflecting memory cells re-expressing CD45RA, a few larger clonotypes occurred in naive repertoires, especially CD8.

To note about this clonotype: Its antigen remains unidentified.

This TCR was sampled from a human donor in good health. Sequenced: naive CD8+ T cells from blood. The J gene is TRBJ2-2, the V gene TRBV12-3 or TRBV12-4, with D hard to call. This CDR3 reads CASSPVGTGELFF. The CDR3 DNA reads as TGTGCCAGCAGTCCAGTTGGCACCGGGGAGCTGTTTTTT.